The present entry profiles one T cell receptor beta chain with its context. Its antigen is unknown. This PCR relied on a set of 60 Vbeta primers and 13 Jbeta primers. Sequencing was performed with immunoSEQ multiplex PCR; in TCRdb, only in-frame clones are kept and a portion is missing. This table has about 130,000 clones, about 74% appearing once. The data were taken from a study of cytomegalovirus exposure and HLA in healthy donors. Notes on the study in general: It was reported in a later analysis that an Asian-associated ancestry cluster showed fewer N-insertions than the approximately 690-donor mean.

Sequencing was done on a sample of PBMCs. This clonotype originated in a woman aged 45-59 years in good health and CMV-seropositive.

CDR3 protein: CASSLMGQVLGGYTF. Here the CDR3 DNA reads TGTGCCAGCAGCTTAATGGGACAGGTCTTGGGGGGCTACACCTTC. The chain has TRBV7-3 and TRBJ1-2; 8 bases agree with TRBD1. Germline assignment: CDR1 SGHTA and CDR2 FQGTGA. V shed 1 base, J shed 8 bases, and the junction held 9 bases outside the gene matches. The CDR3 runs to 15 residues.